This T cell receptor beta chain was recovered during a study of blood T cell repertoires in COVID-19. Germline V CDR1 and CDR2: MDHEN, SYDVKM. The CDR3 is 14 amino acids. V dropped 7 bases and J dropped 6 bases, with 16 bases sitting between them. Original handling: By means of reference gene primer amplification, nucleated cell counts were estimated. The assay was immunoSEQ multiplex PCR, and TCRdb's table has in-frame clones only and misses some. D and trimming come from the DNA, and the V and J calls and clone size come from that table. This table has hundreds of thousands of clones, approximately 80% appearing once.

The rearrangement links TRBV28 to TRBJ1-5, with D perhaps matching TRBD1 (5 bases). Sequencing used peripheral blood. This clonotype originated in a woman aged 45 to 65 with acute or convalescent COVID-19. In DNA form, the CDR3 reads TGTGCCAGCACCTCGCAGGGTTTTTCTCAGCCCCAGCATTTT. It specifies CASTSQGFSQPQHF. The full variable domain, with the rest looked up from reference TRBV28 and TRBJ1-5, is DVKVTQSSRYLVKRTGEKVFLECVQDMDHENMFWYRQDPGLGLRLIYFSYDVKMKEKGDIPEGYSVSREKKERFSLILESASTNQTSMYLCASTSQGFSQPQHFGDGTRLSIL.